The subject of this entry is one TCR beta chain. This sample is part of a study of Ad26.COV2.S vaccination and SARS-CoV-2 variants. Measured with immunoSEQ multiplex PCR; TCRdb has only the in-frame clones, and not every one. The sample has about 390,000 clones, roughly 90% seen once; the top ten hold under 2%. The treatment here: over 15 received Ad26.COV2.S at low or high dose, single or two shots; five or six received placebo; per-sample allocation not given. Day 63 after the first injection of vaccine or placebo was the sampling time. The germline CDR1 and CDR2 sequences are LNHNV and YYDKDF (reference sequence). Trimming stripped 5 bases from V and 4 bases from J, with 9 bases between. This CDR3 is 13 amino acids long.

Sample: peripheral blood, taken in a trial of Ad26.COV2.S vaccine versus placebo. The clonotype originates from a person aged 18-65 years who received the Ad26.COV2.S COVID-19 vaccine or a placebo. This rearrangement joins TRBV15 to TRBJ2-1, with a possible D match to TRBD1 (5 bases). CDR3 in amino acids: CATSPDSYNEQFF. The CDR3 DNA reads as TGTGCCACCAGCCCAGACAGTTACAATGAGCAGTTCTTC.